The 21 T cell receptor beta chains below come from one sample, sequenced in a study of shared clonotypes between healthy human individuals. Assay: immunoSEQ multiplex PCR; the TCRdb copy retains only in-frame clones and omits some. The sample carries about 590,000 clones, around 95% recorded once. CD8 cells regarded as naive lacked CD45RO, were positively chosen for CCR7, and omitted terminally differentiated effector memory CD45RA+ cells. The sequencing input was naive CD8+ T cells sorted from blood. The receptors come from a woman aged 25 to 45 in good health.

This chain connects TRBV9 to TRBJ2-1; TRBD2 might be the D (5 bases). CDR3 size: 15 residues. V shed 1 base and J shed 4 bases, with 12 bases lying between them. Germline lookup yields CDR1 SGDLS and CDR2 YYNGEE. CDR3 nucleotides: TGTGCCAGCAGCGTATCTGGGAGATCGTACAATGAGCAGTTCTTC. It yields the protein CASSVSGRSYNEQFF.

The CDR3 region has the DNA TGCGCCAGCAGCTGGACACCGAACATGAACACTGAAGCTTTCTTT. Its translation is CASSWTPNMNTEAFF. The gene calls are TRBV5-1 and TRBJ1-1; tentatively, D is TRBD1 (5 bases). The CDR3 is made up of 15 amino acids. The germline CDR1 and CDR2 sequences are SGHRS and YFSETQ. Trimming shortened V by 3 bases and J by 0 bases, and 12 bases separated the two germline ends.

The chain has TRBV5-8 and TRBJ2-7; D call uncertain. The ends were cut back, 0 bases at V and 0 bases at J, with 10 bases in the middle. Looked up from germline, CDR1 is SGHTS and CDR2 is YDEGEE. The CDR3 consists of 15 residues. The CDR3 here is CASSLGSGSSYEQYF. The CDR3, as DNA: TGTGCCAGCAGCTTGGGATCTGGAAGCTCCTACGAGCAGTACTTC.

The chain has TRBV6-5 and TRBJ1-2; D call uncertain. Trimming stripped 0 bases from V and 5 bases from J, with 10 bases between. The CDR3 loop spans 14 amino acids. In germline, CDR1 is MNHEY, CDR2 SVGAGI. The CDR3 bases are TGTGCCAGCAGTTACTCGAACCGACGGTATGGCTACACCTTC. Translation gives CASSYSNRRYGYTF.

The V and J genes are TRBV9 and TRBJ2-2, with D possibly being TRBD2 (6 bases). From germline, CDR1 is SGDLS and CDR2 YYNGEE. Trimming cost V 0 bases and J 3 bases, with 12 bases left between them. The CDR3 length is 16 residues. The CDR3 DNA sequence: TGTGCCAGCAGCGTAGCGATTAGCGGAGACACCGGGGAGCTGTTTTTT. Translating it yields CASSVAISGDTGELFF.

This sequence joins TRBV6-1 and TRBJ2-2; D gene ambiguous. The length of the CDR3 is 13 residues. V lost 4 bases, J lost 7 bases, and 10 bases lay in between. Per the germline V gene, CDR1 is MNHNS and CDR2 is SASEGT. This chain's CDR3 is CASSGPGGGELFF. The CDR3 DNA reads as TGTGCCAGCAGTGGACCGGGTGGCGGGGAGCTGTTTTTT.

This clone appeared a single time. The CDR3 spells CASSPPGAGVAGNEQFF. The CDR3 region has the DNA TGTGCCAGCAGCCCCCCCGGGGCGGGAGTGGCCGGCAATGAGCAGTTCTTC. The chain recombines TRBV12-1 with TRBJ2-1; TRBD2, as called in the table, went unchecked against the DNA. TRBV12-1 is annotated as a pseudogene. The CDR3 consists of 17 residues.

The chain has TRBV28 and TRBJ2-5, with 7 bases identical to TRBD1. Per germline, CDR1 MDHEN and CDR2 SYDVKM. J was trimmed by 7 bases and V by 3 bases; bases with no gene match: 8. The CDR3 covers 14 residues. CDR3 bases: TGTGCCAGCAGTTTTCACAGGGGTGTGGGGACCCAGTACTTC. Amino acids: CASSFHRGVGTQYF.

CDR3 nucleotide sequence: TGTGCCAGCAGCGTAGACACTGTCTCCTACGAGCAGTACTTC. Its protein product is CASSVDTVSYEQYF. V and J are TRBV9 and TRBJ2-7; D remains ambiguous. Looked up from germline, CDR1 is SGDLS and CDR2 is YYNGEE. The length of the CDR3 is 14 residues. Trimming took off 0 bases at V and 0 bases at J, with 7 bases between the two ends.

The chain recombines TRBV19 with TRBJ1-1; D not resolved. Trimming cost V 6 bases and J 1 base, with 9 bases left between them. Germline V gene sequence: CDR1 LNHDA, CDR2 SQIVND (reference sequence). The CDR3 has 13 amino acids. Written as DNA, the CDR3 is TGTGCCAGTAGGGTCGGAGGGAACACTGAAGCTTTCTTT. Amino acids: CASRVGGNTEAFF.

The rearrangement uses TRBV14 and TRBJ2-1; 8 nucleotides agree with TRBD2. J lost 0 bases, V lost 4 bases, and 8 bases had no gene match. Germline CDR1 reads SGHDN; CDR2 reads FVKESK. CDR3 length equals 17 residues. CDR3 bases: TGTGCCAGCAGCCTACCCCCCGGGACTAGCTCCTACAATGAGCAGTTCTTC. This translates into CASSLPPGTSSYNEQFF.

The count of this clone is one. Other DNA sequences from this sample encode an identical CDR3 as well. V gene TRBV19 combines with J gene TRBJ2-7, with TRBD1 matching over 9 bases. This CDR3 has 14 amino acids. With V trimmed by 3 bases and J by 1 base, 1 base remained unmatched. Germline loops: CDR1 LNHDA, CDR2 SQIVND (reference sequence). The DNA for the CDR3 is TGTGCCAGTAGTATGGGGACAGGGTCCTACGAGCAGTACTTC. Its translation: CASSMGTGSYEQYF.

Turning to this clone: The same CDR3 is also encoded by other DNA sequences in this sample. The chain couples TRBV30 to TRBJ2-1; D remains unclear. This CDR3 has 11 residues. Germline CDR1 GTSNPN, CDR2 SVGIG (reference sequence). V shed 0 bases and J shed 8 bases, with 5 bases lying between them. The CDR3 nucleotides read TGTGCCTGGAGTGTAGGATATGAGCAGTTCTTC. Its translation is CAWSVGYEQFF. Variable domain in full (rest from reference TRBV30 and TRBJ2-1): SQTIHQWPATLVQPVGSPLSLECTVEGTSNPNLYWYRQAAGRGLQLLFYSVGIGQISSEVPQNLSASRPQDRQFILSSKKLLLSDSGFYLCAWSVGYEQFFGPGTRLTVL.

J is TRBJ1-1 and V is TRBV6-1, with 7 bases aligning to TRBD1. CDR1 is MNHNS and CDR2 is SASEGT in the germline V gene. CDR3 length: 13 residues. The V segment lost 6 bases and the J segment 1 base; nucleotides outside the gene matches: 2. Written as DNA, the CDR3 is TGTGCCAGCAGGGGGACAGCGAACACTGAAGCTTTCTTT. Translating it yields CASRGTANTEAFF.

This chain joins TRBV7-6 and TRBJ2-3; TRBD2 might be the D (5 bases). Germline loops: CDR1 SGHVS, CDR2 FNYEAQ. V shed 5 bases and J shed 5 bases, with 20 bases lying between them. This CDR3 is 16 amino acids long. This chain's CDR3 is CASSRALGELQDTQYF. The DNA for the CDR3 is TGTGCCAGCAGCCGCGCACTTGGGGAGTTACAAGATACGCAGTATTTT.

The CDR3 bases are TGTGCCAGCAGCCCGGGACAGGGGGGACCCACTGAAGCTTTCTTT. Amino acid sequence: CASSPGQGGPTEAFF. This chain connects TRBV6-5 to TRBJ1-1, with TRBD1 matching 11 bases. J was trimmed by 4 bases and V by 6 bases; bases with no gene match: 7. CDR1 MNHEY and CDR2 SVGAGI come from the germline V gene. The CDR3 has 15 residues.

V and J are TRBV28 and TRBJ2-7, with D possibly being TRBD1 (6 bases). The germline V and J ends were trimmed by 2 bases and 0 bases, with 11 bases remaining between them. This CDR3 region has 15 residues. Germline-derived CDR1 and CDR2 are MDHEN and SYDVKM. CDR3 region: CASSLTGTFSYEQYF. DNA for the CDR3: TGTGCCAGCAGTTTAACCGGGACATTCTCCTACGAGCAGTACTTC.

The chain combines TRBV28 with TRBJ2-1, with TRBD2 identical over 7 bases. With 5 bases clipped from V and 11 bases from J, the junction kept 18 bases outside the gene matches. The germline CDR1 and CDR2 sequences are MDHEN and SYDVKM. The CDR3 has 16 amino acids. The CDR3 region is CASSLEDGATGTKQFF. The DNA of the CDR3 is TGTGCCAGCAGTCTCGAGGACGGCGCAACCGGGACTAAGCAGTTCTTC.

The chain recombines TRBV30 with TRBJ2-7, with D perhaps matching TRBD1 (5 bases). Germline CDR1 reads GTSNPN; CDR2 reads SVGIG (reference sequence). The CDR3 is 16 residues long. Trimming cost V 0 bases and J 2 bases, with 17 bases left between them. The CDR3 is CAWSVTQGWGPYEQYF. CDR3 in DNA: TGTGCCTGGAGTGTAACCCAGGGATGGGGTCCCTACGAGCAGTACTTC.

DNA for the CDR3: TGTGCCAGTAGTCCCCCTGAAACCTACGAGCAGTACTTC. The encoded protein is CASSPPETYEQYF. The chain has TRBV19 and TRBJ2-7, with D unresolved. Germline V CDR1 and CDR2: LNHDA, SQIVND (reference sequence). The CDR3 has 13 residues. Trimming stripped 5 bases from V and 2 bases from J, with 10 bases between.

This clone was seen only once. The rearrangement joins TRBV6-9 to TRBJ2-5; D may match TRBD1 or TRBD2 (5 bases each). The CDR3 loop spans 17 amino acids. Trimming left V 0 bases short and J 4 bases short, with 18 bases between. Germline assignment: CDR1 MNHGY and CDR2 SVAAGI. The DNA of the CDR3 is TGTGCCAGCAGTTATTCGGCTGATGGGGGTGTCCGAGAGACCCAGTACTTC. Translated: CASSYSADGGVRETQYF.